The rows below give T cell receptor beta chains drawn from one sample of a study of PD-1 blockade in classical Hodgkin lymphoma. Measured with immunoSEQ multiplex PCR; TCRdb has only the in-frame clones, and not every one. The table records 35,000 to 45,000 clones, roughly two thirds of them present only once. The sequencing used peripheral blood mononuclear cells (PBMCs), collected before the second cycle of nivolumab. The receptor set was obtained from a human donor with classical Hodgkin lymphoma. Each CDR3 is given with its conserved first and last residue. D genes are given only for firm matches. Some rows mark clone size as missing; the rest say once, few, many or name a class of expanded clone.

size | J | D | V | DNA | CDR3
once | TRBJ2-3 | TRBD2 | TRBV10-3 | TGTGCCATCAGTGAGTCGGTCGGGGGGTTCGCAGATACGCAGTATTTT | CAISESVGGFADTQYF
NA | TRBJ2-3 | NA | TRBV18 | TGTGCCAGCTCACCCCGGCAAATCACAGATACGCAGTATTTT | CASSPRQITDTQYF
few | TRBJ2-5 | NA | TRBV5-1 | TGCGCCAGCAGCTGGGGCTCCCAAGAGACCCAGTACTTC | CASSWGSQETQYF
NA | TRBJ2-6 | TRBD2 | TRBV19 | TGTGCCAGTCGGAGCGGGGGCTCTGGGGCCAACGTCCTGACTTTC | CASRSGGSGANVLTF
NA | TRBJ2-1 | NA | TRBV5-1 | TGCGCCAGCAGCTCGCCGAGCTCCTACAATGAGCAGTTCTTC | CASSSPSSYNEQFF
NA | TRBJ1-4 | TRBD1 | TRBV10-1 | TGCGCCAGCAGTCCGGGACAGGGGGCTCAAAAGAAAACTGCTAATGAAAAACTGTTTTTT | CASSPGQGAQKKTANEKLFF
NA | TRBJ1-1 | NA | TRBV19 | TGTGCCAGTAGTCTCCTGAGGAACACTGAAGCTTTCTTT | CASSLLRNTEAFF
NA | TRBJ1-3 | NA | TRBV5-1 | TGCGCCAGCAGCTTGGCAGGACGGTTCTCTGGAAACACCATATATTTT | CASSLAGRFSGNTIYF
few | TRBJ1-2 | NA | TRBV4-2 | TGTGCCAGCAGCCAAGACAGGGCAATCAACTATGGCTACACCTTC | CASSQDRAINYGYTF
NA | TRBJ1-5 | NA | TRBV6-5 | TGTGCCAGCAGGGAATGGGACATTGAGCAGCCCCAGCATTTT | CASREWDIEQPQHF
NA | TRBJ2-3 | TRBD2 | TRBV4-2 | TGTGCCAGCAGCCGCACAGTAGCGGGAGAGGGAGATACGCAGTATTTT | CASSRTVAGEGDTQYF
once | TRBJ2-3 | NA | TRBV18 | TGTGCCAGCTCACCACTGGGACTCGAGAAAGATACGCAGTATTTT | CASSPLGLEKDTQYF
NA | TRBJ1-6 | NA | TRBV5-6 | TGTGCCAGCAGCCCTGGGACGTATTCACCCCTCCACTTT | CASSPGTYSPLHF
NA | TRBJ2-1 | NA | TRBV7-9 | TGTGCCAGCAGCTCCCTCACAGGAAAAACCTACAATGAGCAGTTCTTC | CASSSLTGKTYNEQFF
NA | TRBJ2-1 | TRBD2 | TRBV19 | TGTGCCAGTAGTATCGGCCAGCGGGGCAGCTCCTACAATGAGCAGTTCTTC | CASSIGQRGSSYNEQFF
NA | TRBJ2-1 | TRBD2 | TRBV4-3 | TGCGCCAGCAGCCAAAACGCAGAAACGGGGGCGGGGGGGCAGTTCTTC | CASSQNAETGAGGQFF
once | TRBJ2-2 | NA | TRBV10-3 | TGTGCCATCAGTGAGTCTGGCGGAGTATTCACCGGGGAACTGTTTTTT | CAISESGGVFTGELFF
NA | TRBJ2-4 | TRBD1 | TRBV19 | TGTGCCAGTAGTTTTCAGGGGGCGAAAAACATTCAGTACTTC | CASSFQGAKNIQYF
once | TRBJ1-5 | TRBD1 | TRBV28 | TGTGCCAGCAGCCGGACAGGGCTAGGGCAGCCCCAGCATTTT | CASSRTGLGQPQHF
NA | TRBJ2-1 | NA | TRBV2 | TGTGCCAGCAGTCAGGGGACACTCACTACTAACAATGAGCAGTTCTTC | CASSQGTLTTNNEQFF
NA | TRBJ2-1 | TRBD2 | TRBV15 | TGTGCCACCAGCAGACCGGGACTAGCGGGTCTTCGCGAGCAGTTCTTC | CATSRPGLAGLREQFF
NA | TRBJ2-3 | TRBD2 | TRBV19 | TGTGCCAGTAGTACAACTAGCGGGACAGATACGCAGTATTTT | CASSTTSGTDTQYF
NA | TRBJ1-1 | NA | TRBV5-1 | TGCGCCAGCAGCGTAGGATGGGGAACTGAAGCTTTCTTT | CASSVGWGTEAFF
NA | TRBJ2-7 | NA | TRBV7-2 | TGTGCCAGCAGCCGGTACGGGGAAGGAGAGCAGTACTTC | CASSRYGEGEQYF
NA | TRBJ1-1 | NA | TRBV15 | TGTGCCACCAGCAGAGATAGGGGACAGAACACTGAAGCTTTCTTT | CATSRDRGQNTEAFF
NA | TRBJ2-5 | NA | TRBV5-4 | TGTGCCAGCAGCTCCTTGGGTGGGGGGCCATTCCAAGAGACCCAGTACTTC | CASSSLGGGPFQETQYF
NA | TRBJ1-3 | NA | TRBV7-2 | TGTGCCAGCAGCCACCGGGACACGGATCGAAACACCATATATTTT | CASSHRDTDRNTIYF
once | TRBJ1-2 | NA | TRBV5-1 | TGCGCCAGCAGCTTGGACGGGTGGGGTGGCTACACCTTC | CASSLDGWGGYTF
NA | TRBJ2-3 | NA | TRBV7-9 | TGTGCCAGCAGCAGAAAGGGCGAAACAGATACGCAGTATTTT | CASSRKGETDTQYF
NA | TRBJ2-2 | NA | TRBV9 | TGTGCCAGCAGCGTACAGGTGGGAGTAAGCACCGGGGAGCTGTTTTTT | CASSVQVGVSTGELFF
NA | TRBJ1-2 | TRBD1 | TRBV19 | TGTGCCAGTAGTATAGCCCGACAGGGGCCCTACTATGGCTACACCTTC | CASSIARQGPYYGYTF
NA | TRBJ2-5 | NA | TRBV6-5 | TGTGCCACCCAGGGCGGCGGCCAAGAGACCCAGTACTTC | CATQGGGQETQYF
NA | TRBJ1-2 | NA | TRBV7-2 | TGTGCCAGCAGCTCCTACAGGAGTTCCTATGGCTACACCTTC | CASSSYRSSYGYTF
NA | TRBJ1-4 | TRBD1 | TRBV15 | TGTGCCACCAGCAGGACAGGGGACGAAAAACTGTTTTTT | CATSRTGDEKLFF
NA | TRBJ2-7 | NA | TRBV10-2 | TGCGCCAGCAGTGAGGGGGCCCCCTACGAGCAGTACTTC | CASSEGAPYEQYF
NA | TRBJ2-7 | TRBD2 | TRBV7-2 | TGTGCCAGCAGCTTAGGGAGCGGGGGTTTCGACGAGCAGTACTTC | CASSLGSGGFDEQYF
NA | TRBJ2-1 | NA | TRBV18 | TGTGCCAGCTCACCAGGGCTAAGCTCCTACAATGAGCAGTTCTTC | CASSPGLSSYNEQFF
NA | TRBJ2-5 | NA | TRBV6-5 | TGTGCCAGCACATCAGAGACCCAGTACTTC | CASTSETQYF
once | TRBJ2-7 | TRBD2 | TRBV10-3 | TGTGCCATCAGAGATAGCGGGGGGGCCTCCTACGAGCAGTACTTC | CAIRDSGGASYEQYF
NA | TRBJ1-2 | NA | TRBV14 | TGTGCCAGCAGCCAAGATGACTGGGGGGTATGGGGCTACACCTTC | CASSQDDWGVWGYTF
NA | TRBJ2-1 | TRBD2 | TRBV5-1 | TGCGCCAGCAGCTTGAGCGGGAACAGGTACAATGAGCAGTTCTTC | CASSLSGNRYNEQFF